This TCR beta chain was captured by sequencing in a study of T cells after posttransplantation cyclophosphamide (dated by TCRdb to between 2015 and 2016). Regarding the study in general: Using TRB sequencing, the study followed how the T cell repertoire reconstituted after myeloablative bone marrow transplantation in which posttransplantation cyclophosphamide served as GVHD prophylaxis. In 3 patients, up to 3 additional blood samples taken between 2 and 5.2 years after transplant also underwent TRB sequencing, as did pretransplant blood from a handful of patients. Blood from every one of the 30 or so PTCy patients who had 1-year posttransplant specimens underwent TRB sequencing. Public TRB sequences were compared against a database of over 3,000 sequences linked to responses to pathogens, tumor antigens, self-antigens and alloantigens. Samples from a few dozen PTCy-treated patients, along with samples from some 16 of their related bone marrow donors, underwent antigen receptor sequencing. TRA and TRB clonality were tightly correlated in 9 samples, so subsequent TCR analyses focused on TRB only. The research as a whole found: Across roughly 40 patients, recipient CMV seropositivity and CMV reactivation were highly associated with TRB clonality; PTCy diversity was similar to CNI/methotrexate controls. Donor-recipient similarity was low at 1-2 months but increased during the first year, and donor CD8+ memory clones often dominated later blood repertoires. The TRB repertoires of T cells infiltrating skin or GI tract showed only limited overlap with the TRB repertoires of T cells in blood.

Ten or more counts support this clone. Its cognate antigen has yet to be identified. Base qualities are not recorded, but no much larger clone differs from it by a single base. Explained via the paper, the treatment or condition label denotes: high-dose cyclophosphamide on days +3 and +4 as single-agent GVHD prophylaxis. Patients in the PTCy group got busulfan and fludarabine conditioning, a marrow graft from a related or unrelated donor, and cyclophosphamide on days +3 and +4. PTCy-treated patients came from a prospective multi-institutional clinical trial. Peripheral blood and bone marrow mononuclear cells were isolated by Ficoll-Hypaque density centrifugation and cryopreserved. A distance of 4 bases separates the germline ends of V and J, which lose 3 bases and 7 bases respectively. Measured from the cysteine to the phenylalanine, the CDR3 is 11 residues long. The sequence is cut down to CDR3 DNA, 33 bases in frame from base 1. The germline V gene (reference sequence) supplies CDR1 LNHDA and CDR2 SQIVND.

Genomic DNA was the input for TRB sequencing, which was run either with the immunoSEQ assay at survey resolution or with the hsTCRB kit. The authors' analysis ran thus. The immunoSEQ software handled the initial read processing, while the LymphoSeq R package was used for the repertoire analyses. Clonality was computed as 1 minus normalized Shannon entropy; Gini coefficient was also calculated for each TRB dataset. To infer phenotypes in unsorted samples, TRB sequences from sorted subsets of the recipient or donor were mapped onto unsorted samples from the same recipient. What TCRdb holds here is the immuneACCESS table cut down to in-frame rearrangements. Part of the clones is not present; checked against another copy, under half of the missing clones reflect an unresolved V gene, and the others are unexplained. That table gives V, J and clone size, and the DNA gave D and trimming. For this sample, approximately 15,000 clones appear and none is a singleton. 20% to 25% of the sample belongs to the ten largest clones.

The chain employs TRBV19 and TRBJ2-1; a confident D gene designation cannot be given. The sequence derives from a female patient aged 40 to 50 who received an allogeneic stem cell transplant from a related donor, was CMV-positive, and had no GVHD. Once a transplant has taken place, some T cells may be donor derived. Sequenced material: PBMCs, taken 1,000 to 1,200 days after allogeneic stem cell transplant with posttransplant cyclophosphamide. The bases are TGTGCCAGTAGTATCAGTAATGAGCAGTTCTTC. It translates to CASSISNEQFF.